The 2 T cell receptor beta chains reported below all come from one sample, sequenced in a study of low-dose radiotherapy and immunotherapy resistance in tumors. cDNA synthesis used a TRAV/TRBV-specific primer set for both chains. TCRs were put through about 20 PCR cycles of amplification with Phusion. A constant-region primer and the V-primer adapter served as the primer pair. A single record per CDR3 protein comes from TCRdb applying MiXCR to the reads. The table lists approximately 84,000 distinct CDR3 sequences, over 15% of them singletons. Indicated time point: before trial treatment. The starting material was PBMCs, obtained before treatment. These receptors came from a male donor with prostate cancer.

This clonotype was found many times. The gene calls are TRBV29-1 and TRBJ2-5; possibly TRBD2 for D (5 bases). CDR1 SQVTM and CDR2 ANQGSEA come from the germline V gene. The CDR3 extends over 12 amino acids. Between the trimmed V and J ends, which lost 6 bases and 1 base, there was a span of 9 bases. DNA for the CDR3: TGCAGCGTAGGACGGGGCCAAGAGACCCAGTACTTC. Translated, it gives CSVGRGQETQYF.

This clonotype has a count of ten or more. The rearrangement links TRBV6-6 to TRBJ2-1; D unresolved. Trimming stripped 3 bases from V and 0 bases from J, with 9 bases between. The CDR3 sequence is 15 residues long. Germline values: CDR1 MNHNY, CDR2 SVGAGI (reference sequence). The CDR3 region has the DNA TGTGCCAGCAGTTATGGCTCCAGCTCCTACAATGAGCAGTTCTTC. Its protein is CASSYGSSSYNEQFF.